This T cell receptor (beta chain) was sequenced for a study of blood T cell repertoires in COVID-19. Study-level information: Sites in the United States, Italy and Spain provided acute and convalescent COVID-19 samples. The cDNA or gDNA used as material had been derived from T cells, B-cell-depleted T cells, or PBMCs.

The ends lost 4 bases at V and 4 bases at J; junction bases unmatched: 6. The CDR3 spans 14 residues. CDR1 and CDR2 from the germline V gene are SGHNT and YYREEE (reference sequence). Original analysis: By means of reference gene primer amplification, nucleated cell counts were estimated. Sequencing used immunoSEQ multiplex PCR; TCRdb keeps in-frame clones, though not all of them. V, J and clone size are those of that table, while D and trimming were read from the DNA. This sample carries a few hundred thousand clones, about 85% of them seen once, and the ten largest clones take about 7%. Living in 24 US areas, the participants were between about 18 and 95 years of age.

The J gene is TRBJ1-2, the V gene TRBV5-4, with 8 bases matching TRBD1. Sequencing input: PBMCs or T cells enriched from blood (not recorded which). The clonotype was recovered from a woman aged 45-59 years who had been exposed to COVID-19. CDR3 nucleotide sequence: TGTGCCAGCAGCACGGACAGGGAGGCCTATGGCTACACCTTC. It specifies CASSTDREAYGYTF.